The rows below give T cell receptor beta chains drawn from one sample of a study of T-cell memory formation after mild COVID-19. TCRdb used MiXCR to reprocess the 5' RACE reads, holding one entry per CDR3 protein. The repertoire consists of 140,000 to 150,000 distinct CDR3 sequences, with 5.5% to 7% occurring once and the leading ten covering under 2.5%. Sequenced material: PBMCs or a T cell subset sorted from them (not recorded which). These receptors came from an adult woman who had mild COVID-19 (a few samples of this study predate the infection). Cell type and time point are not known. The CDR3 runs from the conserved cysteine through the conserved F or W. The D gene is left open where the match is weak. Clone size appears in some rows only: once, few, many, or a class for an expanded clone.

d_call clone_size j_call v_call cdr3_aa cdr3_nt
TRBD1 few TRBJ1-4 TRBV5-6 CASSVTGTGHEKLFF TGTGCCAGCAGCGTTACCGGGACAGGACATGAAAAACTGTTTTTT
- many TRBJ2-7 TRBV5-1 CASSLDREQYF TGCGCCAGCAGCTTGGACCGGGAGCAGTACTTC
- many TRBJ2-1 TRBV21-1 CASSPHEQFF TGTGCCAGCAGCCCCCACGAGCAGTTCTTC
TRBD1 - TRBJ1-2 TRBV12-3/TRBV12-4 CASSRFTGGENYGYTF TGTGCCAGCAGTCGGTTTACAGGGGGAGAAAACTATGGCTACACCTTC
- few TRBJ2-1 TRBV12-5 CASAPREGGSYNEQFF TGTGCTAGTGCTCCCCGAGAAGGGGGCTCCTACAATGAGCAGTTCTTC
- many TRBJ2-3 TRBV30 CAWSPGNRDPPYF TGTGCCTGGAGCCCAGGGAACCGGGACCCTCCGTATTTT
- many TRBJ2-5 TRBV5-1 CASSSMGPLETQYF TGCGCCAGCAGTTCTATGGGGCCCTTAGAGACCCAGTACTTC
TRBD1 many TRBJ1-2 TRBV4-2 CASSHRSGQGSIGYTF TGTGCCAGCAGCCACCGCAGTGGACAGGGGAGCATTGGCTACACCTTC
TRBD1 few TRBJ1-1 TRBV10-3 CAIRDRENTEAFF TGTGCCATCAGGGACAGGGAGAACACTGAAGCTTTCTTT
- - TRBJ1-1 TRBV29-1 CSVDSRRTEAFF TGCAGCGTTGACTCCAGGCGCACTGAAGCTTTCTTT
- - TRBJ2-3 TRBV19 CASRGAAWGEDTQYF TGTGCCAGTAGAGGCGCCGCGTGGGGAGAAGATACGCAGTATTTT
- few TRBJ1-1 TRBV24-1 CATGWERDINTEAFF TGTGCCACCGGCTGGGAGAGGGACATTAACACTGAAGCTTTCTTT
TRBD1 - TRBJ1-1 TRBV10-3 CAGSGQGLNTEAFF TGTGCGGGGTCCGGACAGGGCTTAAACACTGAAGCTTTCTTT
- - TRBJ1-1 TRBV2 CASSEGHGGKNTEAFF TGTGCCAGCAGTGAAGGCCACGGAGGGAAGAACACTGAAGCTTTCTTT
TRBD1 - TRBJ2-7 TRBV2 CASSRQGAHEQYF TGTGCCAGCAGCCGACAGGGGGCCCACGAGCAGTACTTC
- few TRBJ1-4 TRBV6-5 CASSGAATNEKLFF TGTGCCAGCAGTGGGGCCGCAACTAATGAAAAACTGTTTTTT
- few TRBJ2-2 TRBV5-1 CASSLEGGPNTGELFF TGCGCCAGCAGCTTGGAGGGGGGCCCGAACACCGGGGAGCTGTTTTTT
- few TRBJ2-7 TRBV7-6 CASSLEGGAEQYF TGTGCCAGCAGCTTAGAGGGGGGGGCCGAGCAGTACTTC
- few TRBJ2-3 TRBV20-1 CSAEKDRLSTDTQYF TGCAGTGCAGAAAAGGACCGTTTAAGCACAGATACGCAGTATTTT
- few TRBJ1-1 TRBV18 CASSPTQTGITEAFF TGTGCCAGCTCACCGACCCAAACAGGGATCACTGAAGCTTTCTTT
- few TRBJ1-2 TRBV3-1 CASSQRSVEDVHGYTF TGTGCCAGCAGCCAACGGTCGGTGGAGGACGTCCATGGCTACACCTTC
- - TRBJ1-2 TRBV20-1 CSVGGLSGYGYTF TGCAGTGTTGGGGGGCTAAGTGGTTATGGCTACACCTTC
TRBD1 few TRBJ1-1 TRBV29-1 CSVYRGEMNTEAFF TGCAGCGTGTACAGGGGTGAGATGAACACTGAAGCTTTCTTT
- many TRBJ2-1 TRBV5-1 CASSTRGNEQFF TGCGCCAGCAGCACCCGGGGAAATGAGCAGTTCTTC
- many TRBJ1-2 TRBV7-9 CASSSSGTHGYTF TGTGCCAGCAGCTCGTCCGGGACCCATGGCTACACCTTC
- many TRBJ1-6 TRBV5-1 CASSLTGNYNSPLHF TGCGCCAGCAGCCTTACAGGGAACTATAATTCACCCCTCCACTTT
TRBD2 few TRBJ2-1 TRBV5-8 CASSRSGIASYNEQFF TGTGCCAGCAGCCGGAGCGGGATAGCTTCCTACAATGAGCAGTTCTTC
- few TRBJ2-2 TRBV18 CASSRTGFGELFF TGTGCCAGCTCACGAACGGGCTTCGGGGAGCTGTTTTTT
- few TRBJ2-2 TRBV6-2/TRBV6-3 CASSYISSGELFF TGTGCCAGCAGTTATATTTCGTCCGGGGAGCTGTTTTTT
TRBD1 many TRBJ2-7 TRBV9 CASSVGTGEIYEQYF TGTGCCAGCAGCGTCGGGACAGGGGAGATCTACGAGCAGTACTTC
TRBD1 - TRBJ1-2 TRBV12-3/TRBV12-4 CASSSSQTGAHGYTF TGTGCCAGCAGTTCTTCTCAGACAGGGGCTCATGGCTACACCTTC
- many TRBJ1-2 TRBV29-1 CSVEDPGNGYTF TGCAGCGTTGAAGATCCAGGGAATGGCTACACCTTC
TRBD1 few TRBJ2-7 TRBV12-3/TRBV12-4 CASSFRDSGIEQYF TGTGCCAGTAGCTTTAGGGACAGCGGAATCGAGCAGTACTTC
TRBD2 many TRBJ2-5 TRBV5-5 CASSSAGQETQYF TGTGCCAGCAGCTCAGCGGGGCAAGAGACCCAGTACTTC
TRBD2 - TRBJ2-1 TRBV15 CATSNSNSGRLNEQFF TGTGCCACCAGCAATAGTAATAGCGGGAGATTGAATGAGCAGTTCTTC
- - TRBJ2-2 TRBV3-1 CASSQAGLNTGELFF TGTGCCAGCAGCCAGGCCGGGTTGAACACCGGGGAGCTGTTTTTT
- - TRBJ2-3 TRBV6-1 CASRWRGGGEGTDTQYF TGTGCCAGCAGGTGGAGGGGGGGCGGAGAGGGCACAGATACGCAGTATTTT
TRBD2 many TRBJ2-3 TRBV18 CASSPIPSSGGSTDTQYF TGTGCCAGCTCACCCATTCCCTCTAGCGGGGGGAGCACAGATACGCAGTATTTT
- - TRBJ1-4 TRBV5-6 CASSFLGEKLFF TGTGCCAGCAGCTTTCTGGGTGAAAAACTGTTTTTT
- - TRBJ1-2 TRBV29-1 CSVGWNSNYGYTF TGCAGCGTTGGGTGGAACTCCAACTATGGCTACACCTTC
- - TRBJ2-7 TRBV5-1 CASSLVPGSYEQYF TGCGCCAGCAGCTTGGTCCCGGGGTCCTACGAGCAGTACTTC
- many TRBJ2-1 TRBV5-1 CASSLVRDNEQFF TGCGCCAGCAGCTTGGTTAGAGACAATGAGCAGTTCTTC